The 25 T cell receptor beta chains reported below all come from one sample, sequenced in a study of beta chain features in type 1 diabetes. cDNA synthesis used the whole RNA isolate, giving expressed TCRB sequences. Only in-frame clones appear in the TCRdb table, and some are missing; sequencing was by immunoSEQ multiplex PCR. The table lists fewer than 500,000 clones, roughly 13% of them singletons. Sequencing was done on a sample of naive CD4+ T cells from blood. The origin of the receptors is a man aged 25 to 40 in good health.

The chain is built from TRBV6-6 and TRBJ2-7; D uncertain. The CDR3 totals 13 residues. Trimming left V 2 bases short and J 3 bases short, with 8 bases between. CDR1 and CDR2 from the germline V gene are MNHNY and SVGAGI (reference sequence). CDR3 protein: CASSYRSIYEQYV. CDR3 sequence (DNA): TGTGCCAGCAGTTACCGCTCAATCTACGAGCAGTACGTC.

This chain's CDR3 is CAWSLRAVPWGGTQYF. In nucleotides, the CDR3 is TGTGCCTGGAGTTTGAGAGCGGTCCCTTGGGGGGGGACGCAGTATTTT. The chain recombines TRBV30 with TRBJ2-3; 7 nucleotides match TRBD2. Trimming removed 2 bases from V and 9 bases from J; junction bases left unmatched: 17. The germline CDR1 and CDR2 sequences are GTSNPN and SVGIG (reference sequence). The CDR3 loop spans 16 amino acids.

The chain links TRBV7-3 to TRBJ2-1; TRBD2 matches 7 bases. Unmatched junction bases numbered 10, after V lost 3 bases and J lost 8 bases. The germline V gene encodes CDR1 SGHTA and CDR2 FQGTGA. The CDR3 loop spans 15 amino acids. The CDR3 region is CASSFSSGMGDEQFF. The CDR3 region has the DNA TGTGCCAGCAGCTTCTCCAGCGGGATGGGCGATGAGCAGTTCTTC.

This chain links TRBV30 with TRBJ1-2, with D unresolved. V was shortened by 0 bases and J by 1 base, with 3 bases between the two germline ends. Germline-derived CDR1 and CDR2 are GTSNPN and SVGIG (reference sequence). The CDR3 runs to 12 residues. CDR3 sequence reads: CAWSVINYGYTF. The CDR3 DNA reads TGTGCCTGGAGTGTTATTAACTATGGCTACACCTTC.

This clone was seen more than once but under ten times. The CDR3 DNA reads TGCAGCGTTGTCAGTGAGACACCTAACGAAGGGCAGTACTTC. Translating it yields CSVVSETPNEGQYF. The J gene is TRBJ2-7, the V gene TRBV29-1; D not certain. The V and J ends lost 4 bases and 9 bases respectively, with 22 bases between them. CDR3 length equals 14 residues. Germline lookup yields CDR1 SQVTM and CDR2 ANQGSEA.

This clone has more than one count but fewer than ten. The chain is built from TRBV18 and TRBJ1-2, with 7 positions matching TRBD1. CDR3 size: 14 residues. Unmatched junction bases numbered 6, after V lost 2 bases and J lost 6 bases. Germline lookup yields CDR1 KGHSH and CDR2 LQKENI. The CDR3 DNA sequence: TGTGCCAGCTCACCAAAGACAGGGTCCAATGGCTACACCTTC. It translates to CASSPKTGSNGYTF. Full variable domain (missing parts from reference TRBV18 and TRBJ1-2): NAGVMQNPRHLVRRRGQEARLRCSPMKGHSHVYWYRQLPEEGLKFMVYLQKENIIDESGMPKERFSAEFPKEGPSILRIQQVVRGDSAAYFCASSPKTGSNGYTFGSGTRLTVV.

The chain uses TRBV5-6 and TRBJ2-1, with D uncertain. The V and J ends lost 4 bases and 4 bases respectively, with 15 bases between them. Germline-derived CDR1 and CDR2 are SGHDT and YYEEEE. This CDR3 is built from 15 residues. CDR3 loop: CASSMGPISYNEQFF. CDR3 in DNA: TGTGCCAGCAGCATGGGTCCTATATCTTACAATGAGCAGTTCTTC. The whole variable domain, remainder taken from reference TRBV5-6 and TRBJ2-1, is DAGVTQSPTHLIKTRGQQVTLRCSPKSGHDTVSWYQQALGQGPQFIFQYYEEEERQRGNFPDRFSGHQFPNYSSELNVNALLLGDSALYLCASSMGPISYNEQFFGPGTRLTVL.

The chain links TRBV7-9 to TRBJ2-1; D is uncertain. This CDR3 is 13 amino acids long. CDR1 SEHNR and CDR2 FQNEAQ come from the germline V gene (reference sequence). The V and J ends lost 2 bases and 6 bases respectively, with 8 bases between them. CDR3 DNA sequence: TGTGCCAGCAGCTTACCGAGACTCAATGAGCAGTTCTTC. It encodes CASSLPRLNEQFF.

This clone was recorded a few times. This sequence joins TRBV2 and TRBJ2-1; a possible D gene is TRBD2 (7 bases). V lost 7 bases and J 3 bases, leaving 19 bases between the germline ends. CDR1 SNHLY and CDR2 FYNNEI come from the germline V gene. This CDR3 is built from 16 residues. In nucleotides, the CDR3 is TGTGCCAGCAACCCCATGGGGGGGGACAACTACAATGAGCAGTTCTTC. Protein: CASNPMGGDNYNEQFF.

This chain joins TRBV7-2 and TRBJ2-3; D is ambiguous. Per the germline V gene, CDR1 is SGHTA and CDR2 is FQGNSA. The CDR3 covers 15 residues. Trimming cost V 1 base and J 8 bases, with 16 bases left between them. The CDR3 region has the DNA TGTGCCAGCAGCTTAGAAGGGTCTTCCCAGTTTACGCAGTATTTT. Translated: CASSLEGSSQFTQYF.

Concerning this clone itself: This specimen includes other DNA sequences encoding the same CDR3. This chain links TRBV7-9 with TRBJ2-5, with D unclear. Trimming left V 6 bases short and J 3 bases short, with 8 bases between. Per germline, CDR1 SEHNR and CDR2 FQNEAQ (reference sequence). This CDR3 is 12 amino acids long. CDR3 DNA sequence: TGTGCCAGCAGTTTGGCCGAAGAGACCCAGTACTTC. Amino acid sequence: CASSLAEETQYF.

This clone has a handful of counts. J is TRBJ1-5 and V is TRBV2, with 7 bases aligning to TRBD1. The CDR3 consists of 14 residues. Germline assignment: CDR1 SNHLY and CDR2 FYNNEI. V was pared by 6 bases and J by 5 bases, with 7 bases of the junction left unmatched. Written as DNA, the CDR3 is TGTGCCAGCAGCGCGACAGGGCTATATCAGCCCCAGCATTTT. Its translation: CASSATGLYQPQHF. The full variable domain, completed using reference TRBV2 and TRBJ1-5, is EPEVTQTPSHQVTQMGQEVILRCVPISNHLYFYWYRQILGQKVEFLVSFYNNEISEKSEIFDDQFSVERPDGSNFTLKIRSTKLEDSAMYFCASSATGLYQPQHFGDGTRLSIL.

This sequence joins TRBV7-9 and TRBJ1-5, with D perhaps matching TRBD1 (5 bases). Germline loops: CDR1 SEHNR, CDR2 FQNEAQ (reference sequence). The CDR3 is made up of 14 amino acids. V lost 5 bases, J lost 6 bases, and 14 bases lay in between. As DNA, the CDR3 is TGTGCCAGCAGCCGCGGGGAGGGGCTTCAGCCCCAGCATTTT. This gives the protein CASSRGEGLQPQHF.

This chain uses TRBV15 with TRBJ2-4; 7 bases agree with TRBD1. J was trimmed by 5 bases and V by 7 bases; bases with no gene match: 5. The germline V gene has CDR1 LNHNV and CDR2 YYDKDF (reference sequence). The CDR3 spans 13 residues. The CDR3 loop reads CATNEGAENIQYF. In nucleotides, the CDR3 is TGTGCCACCAATGAGGGGGCGGAAAACATTCAGTACTTC.

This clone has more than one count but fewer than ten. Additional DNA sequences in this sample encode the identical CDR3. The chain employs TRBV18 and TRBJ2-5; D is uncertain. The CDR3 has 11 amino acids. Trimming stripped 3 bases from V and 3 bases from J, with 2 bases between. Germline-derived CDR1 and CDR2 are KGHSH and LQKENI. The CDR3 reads CASSPEETQYF. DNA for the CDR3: TGTGCCAGCTCACCCGAAGAGACCCAGTACTTC.

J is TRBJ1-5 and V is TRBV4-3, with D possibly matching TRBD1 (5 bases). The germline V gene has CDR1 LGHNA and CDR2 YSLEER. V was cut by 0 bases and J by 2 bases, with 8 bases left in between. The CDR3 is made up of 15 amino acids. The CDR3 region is CASSQDGTGNQPQHF. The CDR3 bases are TGCGCCAGCAGCCAAGATGGGACCGGCAATCAGCCCCAGCATTTT.

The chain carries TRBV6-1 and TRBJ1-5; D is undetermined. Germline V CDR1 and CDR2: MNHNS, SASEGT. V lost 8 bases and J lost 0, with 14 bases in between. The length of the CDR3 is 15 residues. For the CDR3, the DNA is TGTGCCAGCGGATACCAGGAATTTAGCAATCAGCCCCAGCATTTT. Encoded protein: CASGYQEFSNQPQHF.

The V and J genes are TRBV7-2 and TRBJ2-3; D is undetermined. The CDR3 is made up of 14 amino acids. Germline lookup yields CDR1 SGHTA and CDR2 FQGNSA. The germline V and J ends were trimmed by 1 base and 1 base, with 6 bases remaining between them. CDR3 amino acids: CASSLERGTDTQYF. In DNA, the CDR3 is TGTGCCAGCAGCTTAGAACGCGGCACAGATACGCAGTATTTT.

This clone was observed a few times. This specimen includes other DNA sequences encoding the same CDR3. CDR3 protein: CASSLEAYNEQFF. Written as DNA, the CDR3 is TGTGCCAGCAGCTTAGAGGCGTACAATGAGCAGTTCTTC. The chain joins TRBV11-3 to TRBJ2-1; D remains unclear. The CDR3 extends over 13 amino acids. CDR1 and CDR2 from the germline V gene are SGHNT and YENEEA. Trimming cost V 0 bases and J 4 bases, with 4 bases left between them.

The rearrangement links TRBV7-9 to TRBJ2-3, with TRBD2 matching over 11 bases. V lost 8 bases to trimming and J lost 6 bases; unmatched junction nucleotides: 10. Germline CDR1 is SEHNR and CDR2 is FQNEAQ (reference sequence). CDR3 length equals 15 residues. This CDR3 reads CASCLTSGRSDTQYF. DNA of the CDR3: TGTGCCAGCTGCCTAACTAGCGGGAGATCGGATACGCAGTATTTT.

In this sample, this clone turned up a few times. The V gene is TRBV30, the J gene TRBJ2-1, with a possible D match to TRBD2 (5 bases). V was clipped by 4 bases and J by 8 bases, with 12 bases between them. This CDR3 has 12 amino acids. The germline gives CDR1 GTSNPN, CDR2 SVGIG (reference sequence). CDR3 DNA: TGTGCCTGGACCCTGATGCGGGATGAGCAGTTCTTC. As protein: CAWTLMRDEQFF.

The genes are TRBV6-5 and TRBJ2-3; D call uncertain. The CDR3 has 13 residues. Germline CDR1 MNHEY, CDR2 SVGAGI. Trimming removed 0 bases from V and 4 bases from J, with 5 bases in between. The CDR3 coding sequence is TGTGCCAGCAGTTACTCCCCCGCAGATACGCAGTATTTT. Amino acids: CASSYSPADTQYF.

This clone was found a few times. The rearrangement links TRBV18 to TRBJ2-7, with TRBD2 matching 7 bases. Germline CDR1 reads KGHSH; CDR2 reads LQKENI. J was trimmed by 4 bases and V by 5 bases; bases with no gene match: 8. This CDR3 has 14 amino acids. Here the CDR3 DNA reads TGTGCCAGCTCAGACCGCAGGGAGGGTTACGAGCAGTACGTC. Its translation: CASSDRREGYEQYV.

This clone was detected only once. The CDR3 nucleotides read TGTGCCACCTCAGGGCTTAGGGAAGCAGATACGCAGTATTTT. This encodes CATSGLREADTQYF. This sequence joins TRBV7-8 and TRBJ2-3, with D possibly matching TRBD1 (5 bases). Germline V lookup: CDR1 SGHVS, CDR2 FQNEAQ. The CDR3 is made up of 14 amino acids. With 10 bases removed from V and 4 bases from J, the gap between germline ends came to 18 bases.

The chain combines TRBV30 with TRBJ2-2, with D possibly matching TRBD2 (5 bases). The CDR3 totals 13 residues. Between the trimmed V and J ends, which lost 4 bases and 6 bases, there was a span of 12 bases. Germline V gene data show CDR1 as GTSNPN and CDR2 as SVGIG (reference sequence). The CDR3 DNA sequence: TGTGCCTGGAACATACTAGGACCCGGGGAGCTGTTTTTT. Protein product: CAWNILGPGELFF.